The next 18 T cell receptor beta chains were all read from a single sample in a study of technical replicates of blood from a few donors. The assay was immunoSEQ multiplex PCR, and TCRdb's table has in-frame clones only and misses some. The table has 85,000 to 90,000 clones, 85% to 95% seen once. Sequenced material: T cells isolated from PBMCs. These receptors came from a human donor in good health.

The chain joins TRBV4-1 to TRBJ2-7, with 11 bases that match TRBD2. CDR1 and CDR2 from the germline V gene are MGHRA and YSYEKL. This CDR3 contains 15 residues. V gave up 2 bases and J gave up 5 bases; unmatched junction bases: 5. CDR3 protein: CASSQIAGGPHEQYF. Here the CDR3 DNA reads TGCGCCAGCAGCCAAATAGCGGGAGGGCCCCACGAGCAGTACTTC.

V usage is TRBV7-9 and J usage is TRBJ2-7; TRBD2 matches 10 bases. The CDR3 totals 16 residues. Germline loops: CDR1 SEHNR, CDR2 FQNEAQ (reference sequence). V shed 3 bases, J shed 6 bases, and the junction held 11 bases outside the gene matches. CDR3 DNA: TGTGCCAGCAGCTTTCTAGCGGGAGATATTCAGGGCGAGCAGTACTTC. Encoded protein: CASSFLAGDIQGEQYF.

J is TRBJ2-5 and V is TRBV28; 12 positions agree with TRBD2. The CDR3 sequence is 17 residues long. Looked up from germline, CDR1 is MDHEN and CDR2 is SYDVKM. The J segment lost 2 bases and the V segment lost 3 bases, leaving 7 bases of the junction unmatched. Written as DNA, the CDR3 is TGTGCCAGCAGTTTGTCACTAGCGGGAGGTGAACAAGAGACCCAGTACTTC. Protein: CASSLSLAGGEQETQYF.

The V and J genes are TRBV18 and TRBJ1-1; D remains unclear. Trimming cost V 5 bases and J 1 base, with 8 bases left between them. Germline-derived CDR1 and CDR2 are KGHSH and LQKENI. This CDR3 contains 13 residues. CDR3 loop: CASSDSGNTEAFF. CDR3 nucleotide sequence: TGTGCCAGCTCAGACTCGGGGAACACTGAAGCTTTCTTT.

V is TRBV6-6 and J is TRBJ2-7; D might be TRBD1 (5 bases). Germline lookup yields CDR1 MNHNY and CDR2 SVGAGI (reference sequence). The CDR3 spans 13 residues. Between the trimmed V and J ends, which lost 5 bases and 2 bases, there was a span of 10 bases. In DNA, the CDR3 is TGTGCCAGCAGTAGGGGTTTTGCCTACGAGCAGTACTTC. The encoded protein is CASSRGFAYEQYF.

Comment on this clone: This same CDR3 is encoded by further DNA sequences in the sample. V gene TRBV27 combines with J gene TRBJ2-7; maybe TRBD2 (5 bases). CDR1 and CDR2 (germline): MNHEY, SMNVEV (reference sequence). The V gene lost 3 bases and the J gene lost 2 bases, with 8 bases spanning the gap. This CDR3 spans 13 amino acids. The CDR3, as DNA: TGTGCCAGCAGTTTGGACGGGACCTACGAGCAGTACTTC. Translating gives CASSLDGTYEQYF.

The CDR3 loop reads CASSADYSNQPQHF. For the CDR3, the DNA is TGTGCCAGCAGCGCAGACTATAGCAATCAGCCCCAGCATTTT. The chain couples TRBV2 to TRBJ1-5; D gene uncertain. The CDR3 extends over 14 amino acids. Trimming left V 6 bases short and J 0 bases short, with 9 bases between. In germline, CDR1 is SNHLY, CDR2 FYNNEI. Together with reference TRBV2 and TRBJ1-5, the CDR3 gives the full variable domain: EPEVTQTPSHQVTQMGQEVILRCVPISNHLYFYWYRQILGQKVEFLVSFYNNEISEKSEIFDDQFSVERPDGSNFTLKIRSTKLEDSAMYFCASSADYSNQPQHFGDGTRLSIL.

This sequence joins TRBV18 and TRBJ1-2; 7 positions agree with TRBD1. Germline trimming cut 6 bases from V and 2 bases from J; bases unmatched to any gene: 6. CDR3 size: 14 residues. Germline V lookup: CDR1 KGHSH, CDR2 LQKENI. CDR3 loop: CASSRQDRNYGYTF. The CDR3 DNA is TGTGCCAGCTCGCGACAGGACAGGAACTATGGCTACACCTTC.

The chain uses TRBV19 and TRBJ1-1; no firm D call. V dropped 7 bases and J dropped 1 base, with 10 bases sitting between them. The CDR3 length is 13 residues. Per the germline V gene, CDR1 is LNHDA and CDR2 is SQIVND (reference sequence). In nucleotides, the CDR3 is TGTGCCAGTACCCCCAACAGGAACACTGAAGCTTTCTTT. Amino acids: CASTPNRNTEAFF.

The rearrangement links TRBV6-6 to TRBJ1-1; D ambiguous. The CDR3 extends over 13 amino acids. Germline lookup yields CDR1 MNHNY and CDR2 SVGAGI (reference sequence). V was cut by 6 bases and J by 1 base, with 9 bases left in between. The DNA for the CDR3 is TGTGCCAGCAGCTCGGAGGGGAACACTGAAGCTTTCTTT. Protein product: CASSSEGNTEAFF.

For this clone: This CDR3 is also generated by other DNA sequences in the sample. The V gene is TRBV2, the J gene TRBJ2-7, with 11 bases lining up with TRBD1. CDR3 size: 13 residues. With 4 bases clipped from V and 4 bases from J, the junction kept 0 bases outside the gene matches. Germline-derived CDR1 and CDR2 are SNHLY and FYNNEI. This chain's CDR3 is CASSGDRGYEQYF. The CDR3 region has the DNA TGTGCCAGCAGTGGGGACAGGGGGTACGAGCAGTACTTC.

This clone was seen only once. The rearrangement links TRBV28 to TRBJ1-5, with 8 bases that match TRBD1. This CDR3 region has 15 residues. With V trimmed by 8 bases and J by 2 bases, 8 bases remained unmatched. Germline V CDR1 and CDR2: MDHEN, SYDVKM. The chain's CDR3 is CASGEDRAGNQPQHF. The CDR3 nucleotides read TGTGCCAGCGGGGAGGACAGGGCCGGCAATCAGCCCCAGCATTTT.

The V and J genes are TRBV11-3 and TRBJ2-5; 8 nucleotides agree with TRBD1. The germline CDR1 and CDR2 sequences are SGHNT and YENEEA. The CDR3 consists of 15 residues. The V segment lost 5 bases and the J segment 2 bases; nucleotides outside the gene matches: 7. This CDR3 is CASSAPRDRQETQYF. The CDR3 DNA follows: TGTGCCAGCAGCGCCCCCCGGGACAGGCAAGAGACCCAGTACTTC.

The chain combines TRBV5-1 with TRBJ2-7, with TRBD2 matching 11 bases. Germline V CDR1 and CDR2: SGHRS, YFSETQ. The length of the CDR3 is 15 residues. The junction had 3 bases not matched to a gene; V was cut back by 3 bases and J by 1 base. The CDR3 loop is CASSWGTSGSYEQYF. CDR3 DNA sequence: TGCGCCAGCAGCTGGGGGACTAGCGGTTCCTACGAGCAGTACTTC.

This clone came up once. The chain joins TRBV7-2 to TRBJ1-1; D remains ambiguous. V was clipped by 10 bases and J by 11 bases, with 17 bases between them. This CDR3 spans 11 amino acids. CDR1 is SGHTA and CDR2 is FQGNSA in the germline V gene. The CDR3 here is CANTLGSIAFF. CDR3 in DNA: TGTGCCAATACCCTAGGATCGATTGCTTTCTTT.

This clone was observed once. This sequence joins TRBV4-1 and TRBJ2-7; 9 bases align to TRBD2. CDR1 MGHRA and CDR2 YSYEKL come from the germline V gene. The J segment lost 3 bases and the V segment lost 1 base, leaving 4 bases of the junction unmatched. There are 15 residues in the CDR3. The CDR3 protein is CASSQGRTSVYEQYF. CDR3 bases: TGCGCCAGCAGCCAAGGAAGGACTAGCGTCTACGAGCAGTACTTC.

This chain links TRBV28 with TRBJ2-7, with 7 bases fitting TRBD2. The CDR3 has 12 amino acids. V shed 11 bases and J 7 bases; nucleotides not matched to a gene: 11. Germline-derived CDR1 and CDR2 are MDHEN and SYDVKM. CDR3 coding DNA: TGTGCCGGTAGCGGGCGGTTCTTGGAGCAGTACTTC. Translation: CAGSGRFLEQYF.

V is TRBV10-3 and J is TRBJ1-2; 9 bases map to TRBD1. The germline V gene has CDR1 ENHRY and CDR2 SYGVKD. The V gene end was trimmed by 8 bases and the J gene end by 4 bases; junction bases not matched to a gene: 17. The CDR3 extends over 17 amino acids. In DNA form, the CDR3 reads TGTGCCATCCCCCAGTCGGACAGGGGAATTGTGGGCTATGGCTACACCTTC. Translation gives CAIPQSDRGIVGYGYTF.